This section outlines one TCR beta chain sequence together with its context. The CDR3 is 13 amino acids. Trimming shortened V by 3 bases and J by 1 base, and 6 bases separated the two germline ends. The source of the sample is a study of blood T cell repertoires in COVID-19. As for the study in general: Sources were T cells, B-cell-depleted T cells, or PBMCs; the material itself was cDNA or gDNA.

The assay was immunoSEQ multiplex PCR, and TCRdb's table has in-frame clones only and misses some. The table records 110,000 to 150,000 clones, around 85% of them present only once. Input material: peripheral blood. The clonotype originates from a man aged 45-65 years with acute or convalescent COVID-19. This chain links TRBV12-3 or TRBV12-4 with TRBJ1-1; D unresolved. The CDR3 loop is CASSFPENTEAFF. CDR3 in DNA: TGTGCCAGCAGTTTCCCAGAGAACACTGAAGCTTTCTTT.